This TCR beta chain was sequenced during a study of blood T cell repertoires in COVID-19. This CDR3 comprises 12 residues. The germline CDR1 and CDR2 sequences are SGHRS and YFSETQ. V shed 7 bases and J shed 4 bases, with 11 bases lying between them. Some clones are missing from TCRdb's copy, which holds only in-frame ones; the method was immunoSEQ multiplex PCR. The sample has hundreds of thousands of clones; more than 75% are singletons. The TCR sequence derives from a man aged 60 to 75 with acute or convalescent COVID-19. The chain links TRBV5-1 to TRBJ1-1; D is unclear. The sequenced sample was peripheral blood. This CDR3 reads CASALSGTEAFF. The CDR3 DNA is TGCGCCAGCGCCTTATCAGGCACTGAAGCTTTCTTT.